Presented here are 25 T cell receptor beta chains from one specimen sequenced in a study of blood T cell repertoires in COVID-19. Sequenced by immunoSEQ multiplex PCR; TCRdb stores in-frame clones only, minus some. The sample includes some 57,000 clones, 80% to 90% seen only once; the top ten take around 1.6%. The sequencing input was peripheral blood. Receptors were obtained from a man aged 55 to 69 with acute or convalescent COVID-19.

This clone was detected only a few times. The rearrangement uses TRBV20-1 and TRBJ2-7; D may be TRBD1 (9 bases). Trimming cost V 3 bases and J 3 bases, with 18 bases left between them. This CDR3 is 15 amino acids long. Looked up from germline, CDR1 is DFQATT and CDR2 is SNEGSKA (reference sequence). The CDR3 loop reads CSASREGQGFYEQYF. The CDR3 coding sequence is TGCAGTGCTAGTCGGGAGGGACAGGGATTCTACGAGCAGTACTTC.

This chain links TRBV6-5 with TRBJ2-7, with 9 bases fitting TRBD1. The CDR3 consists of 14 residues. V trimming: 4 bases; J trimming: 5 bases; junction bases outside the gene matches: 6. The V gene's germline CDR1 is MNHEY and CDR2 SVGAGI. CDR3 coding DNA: TGTGCCAGCAGTTTACAGGGGGCGCGGCACGAGCAGTACTTC. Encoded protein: CASSLQGARHEQYF.

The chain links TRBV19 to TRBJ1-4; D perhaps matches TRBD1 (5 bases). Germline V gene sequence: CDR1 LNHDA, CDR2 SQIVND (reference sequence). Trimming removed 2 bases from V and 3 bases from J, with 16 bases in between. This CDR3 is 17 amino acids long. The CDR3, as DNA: TGTGCCAGTAGTATATACGTCGGGGACTCGCCTAATGAAAAACTGTTTTTT. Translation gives CASSIYVGDSPNEKLFF.

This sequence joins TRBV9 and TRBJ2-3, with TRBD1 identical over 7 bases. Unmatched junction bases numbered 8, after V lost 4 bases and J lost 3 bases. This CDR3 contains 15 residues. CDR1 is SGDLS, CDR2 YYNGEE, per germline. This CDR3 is CASSLRDSLTDTQYF. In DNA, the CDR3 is TGTGCCAGCAGCCTCCGGGACAGCCTAACAGATACGCAGTATTTT.

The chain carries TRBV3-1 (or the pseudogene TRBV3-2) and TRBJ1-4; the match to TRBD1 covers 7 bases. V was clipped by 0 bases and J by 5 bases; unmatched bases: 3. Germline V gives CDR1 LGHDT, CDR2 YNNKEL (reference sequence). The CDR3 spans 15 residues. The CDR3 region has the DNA TGTGCCAGCAGCCAAGAGCAACAGGGGAATGAAAAACTGTTTTTT. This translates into CASSQEQQGNEKLFF.

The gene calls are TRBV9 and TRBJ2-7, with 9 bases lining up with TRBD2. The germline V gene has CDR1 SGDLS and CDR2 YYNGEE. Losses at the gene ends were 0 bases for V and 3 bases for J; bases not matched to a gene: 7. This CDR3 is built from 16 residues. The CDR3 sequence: CASSVGPALAGYEQYF. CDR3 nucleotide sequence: TGTGCCAGCAGCGTAGGCCCCGCACTAGCGGGCTACGAGCAGTACTTC.

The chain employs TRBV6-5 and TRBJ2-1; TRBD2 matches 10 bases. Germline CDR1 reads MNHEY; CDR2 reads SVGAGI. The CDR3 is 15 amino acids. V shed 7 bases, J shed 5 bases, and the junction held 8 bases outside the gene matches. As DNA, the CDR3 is TGTGCCAGCACTTTTAGCGGGGGGACGGACAATGAGCAGTTCTTC. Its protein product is CASTFSGGTDNEQFF.

The chain's CDR3 is CASSLGSGGAEAFF. The CDR3 region has the DNA TGTGCCAGCAGCCTTGGATCTGGAGGGGCTGAAGCTTTCTTT. The V call is TRBV11-3, the J call TRBJ1-1; possibly TRBD1 for D (5 bases). V was trimmed by 5 bases and J by 6 bases, leaving 16 bases between them. CDR1 and CDR2 (germline): SGHNT, YENEEA. CDR3 length: 14 residues.

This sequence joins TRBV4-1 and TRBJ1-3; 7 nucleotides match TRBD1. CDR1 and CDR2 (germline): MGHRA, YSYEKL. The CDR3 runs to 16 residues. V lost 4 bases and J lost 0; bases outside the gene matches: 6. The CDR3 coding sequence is TGCGCCAGCAGCCCCCGGGGACAGCGCTCTGGAAACACCATATATTTT. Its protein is CASSPRGQRSGNTIYF.

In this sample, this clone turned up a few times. CDR3 nucleotide sequence: TGCAGTGCTAGTCGACAGGGACCAGCTTTCTTT. This codes for CSASRQGPAFF. The chain employs TRBV20-1 and TRBJ1-1; 7 nucleotides agree with TRBD1. CDR3 size: 11 residues. Germline assignment: CDR1 DFQATT and CDR2 SNEGSKA (reference sequence). V dropped 3 bases and J dropped 10; count of bases not matched to a gene: 5.

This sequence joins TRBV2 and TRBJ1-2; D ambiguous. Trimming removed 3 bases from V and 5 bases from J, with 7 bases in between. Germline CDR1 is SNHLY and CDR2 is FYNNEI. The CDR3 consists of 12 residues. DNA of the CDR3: TGTGCCAGCAGTGACAGGTTTTATGGCTACACCTTC. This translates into CASSDRFYGYTF. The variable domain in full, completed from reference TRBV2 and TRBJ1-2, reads EPEVTQTPSHQVTQMGQEVILRCVPISNHLYFYWYRQILGQKVEFLVSFYNNEISEKSEIFDDQFSVERPDGSNFTLKIRSTKLEDSAMYFCASSDRFYGYTFGSGTRLTVV.

The CDR3 protein is CASSTTAGVLYNEQFF. CDR3 nucleotides: TGTGCCAGCAGTACGACAGCGGGAGTCCTTTACAATGAGCAGTTCTTC. The genes are TRBV2 and TRBJ2-1; TRBD2 matches 8 bases. V lost 5 bases to trimming and J lost 4 bases; unmatched junction nucleotides: 10. The length of the CDR3 is 16 residues. Germline lookup yields CDR1 SNHLY and CDR2 FYNNEI.

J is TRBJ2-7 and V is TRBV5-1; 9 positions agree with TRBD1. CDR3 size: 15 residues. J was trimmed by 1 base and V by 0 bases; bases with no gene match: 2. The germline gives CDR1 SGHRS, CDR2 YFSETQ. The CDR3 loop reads CASSLGTGESYEQYF. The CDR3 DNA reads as TGCGCCAGCAGCTTGGGGACAGGGGAATCCTACGAGCAGTACTTC. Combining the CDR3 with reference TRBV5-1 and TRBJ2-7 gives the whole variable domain KAGVTQTPRYLIKTRGQQVTLSCSPISGHRSVSWYQQTPGQGLQFLFEYFSETQRNKGNFPGRFSGRQFSNSRSEMNVSTLELGDSALYLCASSLGTGESYEQYFGPGTRLTVT.

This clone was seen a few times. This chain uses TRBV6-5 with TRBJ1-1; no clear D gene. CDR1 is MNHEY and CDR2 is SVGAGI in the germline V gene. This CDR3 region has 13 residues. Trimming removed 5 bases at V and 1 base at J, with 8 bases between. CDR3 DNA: TGTGCCAGCAGTAACACCGCGAACACTGAAGCTTTCTTT. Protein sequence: CASSNTANTEAFF.

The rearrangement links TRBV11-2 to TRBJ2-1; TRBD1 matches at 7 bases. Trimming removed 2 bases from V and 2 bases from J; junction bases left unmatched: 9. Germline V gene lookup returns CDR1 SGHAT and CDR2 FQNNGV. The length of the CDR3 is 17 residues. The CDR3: CASSLYSTGVTYNEQFF. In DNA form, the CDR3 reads TGTGCCAGCAGCTTATATTCTACAGGGGTGACCTACAATGAGCAGTTCTTC.

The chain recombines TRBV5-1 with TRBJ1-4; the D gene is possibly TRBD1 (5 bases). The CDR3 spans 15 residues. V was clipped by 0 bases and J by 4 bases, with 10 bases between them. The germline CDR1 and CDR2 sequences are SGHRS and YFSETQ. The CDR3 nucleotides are TGCGCCAGCAGCTTGGAAGGGGCCGTTAATGAAAAACTGTTTTTT. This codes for CASSLEGAVNEKLFF.

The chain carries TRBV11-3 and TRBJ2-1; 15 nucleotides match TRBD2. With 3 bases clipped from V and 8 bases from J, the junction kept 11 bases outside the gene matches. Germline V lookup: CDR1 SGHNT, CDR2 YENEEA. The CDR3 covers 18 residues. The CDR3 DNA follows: TGTGCCAGCAGCTTGGGAGGATGGACTAGCGGGGGGGCTTATGAGCAGTTCTTC. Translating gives CASSLGGWTSGGAYEQFF.

CDR3 sequence reads: CASSLVGGVNNEQFF. The CDR3 DNA sequence: TGCGCCAGCAGCCTGGTAGGGGGGGTAAACAATGAGCAGTTCTTC. The chain recombines TRBV5-1 with TRBJ2-1, with D maybe TRBD2 (7 bases). The CDR3 is 15 residues long. Germline CDR1 SGHRS, CDR2 YFSETQ. Trimming removed 4 bases from V and 5 bases from J, with 16 bases in between.

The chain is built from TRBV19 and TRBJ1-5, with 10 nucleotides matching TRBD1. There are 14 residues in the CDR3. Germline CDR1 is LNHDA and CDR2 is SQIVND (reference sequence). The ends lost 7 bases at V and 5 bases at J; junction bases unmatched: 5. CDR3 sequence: CASTQGQGYQPQHF. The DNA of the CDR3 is TGTGCCAGTACCCAGGGACAGGGGTATCAGCCCCAGCATTTT. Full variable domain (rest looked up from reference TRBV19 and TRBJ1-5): DGGITQSPKYLFRKEGQNVTLSCEQNLNHDAMYWYRQDPGQGLRLIYYSQIVNDFQKGDIAEGYSVSREKKESFPLTVTSAQKNPTAFYLCASTQGQGYQPQHFGDGTRLSIL.

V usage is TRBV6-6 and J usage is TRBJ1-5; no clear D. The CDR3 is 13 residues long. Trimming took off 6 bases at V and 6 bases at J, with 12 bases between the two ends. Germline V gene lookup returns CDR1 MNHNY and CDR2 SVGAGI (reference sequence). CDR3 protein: CASSSGQRQPQHF. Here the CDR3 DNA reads TGTGCCAGCAGCTCCGGTCAACGTCAGCCCCAGCATTTT.

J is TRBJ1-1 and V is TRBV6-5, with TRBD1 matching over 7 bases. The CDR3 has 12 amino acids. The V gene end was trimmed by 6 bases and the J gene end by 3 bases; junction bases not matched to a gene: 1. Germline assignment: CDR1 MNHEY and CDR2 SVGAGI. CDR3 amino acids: CASSTGDTEAFF. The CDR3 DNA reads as TGTGCCAGCAGCACAGGGGACACTGAAGCTTTCTTT.

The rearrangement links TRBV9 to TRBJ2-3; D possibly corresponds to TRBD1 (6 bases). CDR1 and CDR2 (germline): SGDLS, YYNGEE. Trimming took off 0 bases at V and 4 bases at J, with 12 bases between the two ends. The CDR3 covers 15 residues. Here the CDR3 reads CASSVVGGESDTQYF. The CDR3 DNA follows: TGTGCCAGCAGCGTAGTAGGGGGTGAGTCAGATACGCAGTATTTT.

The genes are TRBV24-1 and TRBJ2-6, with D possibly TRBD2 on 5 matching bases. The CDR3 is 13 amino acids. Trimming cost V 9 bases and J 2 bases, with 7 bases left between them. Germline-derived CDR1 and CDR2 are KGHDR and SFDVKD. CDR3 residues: CATLGAGANVLTF. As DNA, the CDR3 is TGTGCCACCCTCGGGGCTGGGGCCAACGTCCTGACTTTC.

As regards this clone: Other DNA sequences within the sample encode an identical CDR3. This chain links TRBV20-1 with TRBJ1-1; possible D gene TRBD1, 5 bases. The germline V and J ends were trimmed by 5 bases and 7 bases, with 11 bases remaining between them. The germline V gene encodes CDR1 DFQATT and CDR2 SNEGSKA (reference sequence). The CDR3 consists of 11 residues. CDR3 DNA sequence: TGCAGTGCTTCCCGACAGATTGAAGCTTTCTTT. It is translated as CSASRQIEAFF.

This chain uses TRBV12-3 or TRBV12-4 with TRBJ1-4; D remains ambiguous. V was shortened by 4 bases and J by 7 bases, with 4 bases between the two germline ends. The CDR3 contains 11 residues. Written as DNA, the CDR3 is TGTGCCAGCAGTTCCTTTGAAAAACTGTTTTTT. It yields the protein CASSSFEKLFF.